This T cell receptor beta chain stems from a study of control samples from healthy donors and cancer patients. This clone has just one count. Assay: immunoSEQ multiplex PCR; the TCRdb copy retains only in-frame clones and omits some. The sample carries roughly 74,000 clones, 94% recorded once. This CDR3 comprises 15 residues. The germline V gene encodes CDR1 SGHRS and CDR2 YFSETQ. Trimming removed 1 base from V and 0 bases from J, with 8 bases in between. The TCR sequence derives from a woman aged 18-29 years in good health. The genes are TRBV5-1 and TRBJ2-1; D call uncertain. Sequenced material: blood. The CDR3 reads CASSLTSSSYNEQFF. CDR3 DNA: TGCGCCAGCAGCTTGACCTCTAGCTCCTACAATGAGCAGTTCTTC.